This entry lists 14 T cell receptor beta chains sequenced from one sample in a study of T-cell memory formation after mild COVID-19. TCRdb re-called the 5' RACE reads with MiXCR, one entry per CDR3 protein. The sample contains roughly 380,000 distinct CDR3 sequences, under 30% of which appear only once. Sequenced material: PBMCs or a T cell subset sorted from them (not recorded which). These receptors all stem from an adult woman who had mild COVID-19 (a few samples of this study predate the infection). Cell type and time point are not known.

The J gene is TRBJ2-1, the V gene TRBV6-5; TRBD2 matches at 11 bases. The V gene end was trimmed by 5 bases and the J gene end by 5 bases; junction bases not matched to a gene: 8. Germline CDR1 is MNHEY and CDR2 is SVGAGI. This CDR3 spans 16 amino acids. The CDR3 region is CASSGSGTSGDNEQFF. The CDR3 region has the DNA TGTGCCAGCAGTGGCTCAGGGACTAGCGGAGACAATGAGCAGTTCTTC.

The chain couples TRBV27 to TRBJ2-1, with TRBD2 matching 13 bases. V gave up 3 bases and J gave up 9 bases; unmatched junction bases: 8. The CDR3 spans 16 residues. CDR1 MNHEY and CDR2 SMNVEV come from the germline V gene (reference sequence). DNA of the CDR3: TGTGCCAGCAGTTTCCCTTCGACTAGCGGGGGGTTTGAGCAGTTCTTC. Protein product: CASSFPSTSGGFEQFF.

This clonotype showed up just a few times. The CDR3 protein is CASSNEDRGQETQYF. DNA of the CDR3: TGTGCCAGCAGTAATGAAGACAGGGGGCAAGAGACCCAGTACTTC. V is TRBV12-3 or TRBV12-4 and J is TRBJ2-5; TRBD1 matches 9 bases. V was clipped by 5 bases and J by 2 bases; unmatched bases: 6. The CDR3 contains 15 residues.

The rearrangement uses TRBV7-2 and TRBJ2-2; 10 bases line up with TRBD2. With V trimmed by 10 bases and J by 5 bases, 19 bases remained unmatched. This CDR3 has 18 amino acids. Germline CDR1 is SGHTA and CDR2 is FQGNSA. Written as DNA, the CDR3 is TGTGCCATTCCGGTGGGGCTAGCGGGAGTGGTGGGAACCGGGGAGCTGTTTTTT. Protein: CAIPVGLAGVVGTGELFF. Based on the CDR3 plus reference TRBV7-2 and TRBJ2-2, the full variable domain is GAGVSQSPSNKVTEKGKDVELRCDPISGHTALYWYRQSLGQGLEFLIYFQGNSAPDKSGLPSDRFSAERTGGSVSTLTIQRTQQEDSAVYLCAIPVGLAGVVGTGELFFGEGSRLTVL.

J is TRBJ2-5 and V is TRBV6-5, with TRBD2 matching 8 bases. V lost 6 bases to trimming and J lost 4 bases; unmatched junction nucleotides: 10. From germline, CDR1 is MNHEY and CDR2 SVGAGI. CDR3 length: 15 residues. CDR3 bases: TGTGCCAGCAGGTCGAGGCGGGGGGCGGGAGAGACCCAGTACTTC. It encodes CASRSRRGAGETQYF.

The chain uses TRBV6-8 and TRBJ1-5; possible D gene TRBD1, 6 bases. The germline CDR1 and CDR2 sequences are MNHGY and SAAAGT. V was pared by 4 bases and J by 6 bases, with 13 bases between. The CDR3 has 14 amino acids. CDR3: CASSSRQECQPQHF. The CDR3 coding sequence is TGTGCCAGCAGTTCGAGACAGGAGTGTCAGCCCCAGCATTTT.

This clonotype was seen only a few times. V is TRBV29-1 and J is TRBJ2-7; D is unclear. This CDR3 spans 14 amino acids. V lost 2 bases, J lost 0 bases, and 11 bases lay in between. Germline lookup yields CDR1 SQVTM and CDR2 ANQGSEA. CDR3 DNA: TGCAGCGTTGAAAGTTTCGCGGACTCCTACGAGCAGTACTTC. It translates to CSVESFADSYEQYF.

This rearrangement joins TRBV3-1 to TRBJ1-2; D is unresolved. The CDR3 is 15 residues long. CDR1 is LGHDT and CDR2 is YNNKEL in the germline V gene (reference sequence). Trimming took off 8 bases at V and 4 bases at J, with 20 bases between the two ends. As DNA, the CDR3 is TGTGCCAGCGGAAGATTATCCGAGTGGATCTATGGCTACACCTTC. It specifies CASGRLSEWIYGYTF.

The chain is built from TRBV9 and TRBJ1-6; D unresolved. The germline V and J ends were trimmed by 3 bases and 16 bases, with 11 bases remaining between them. CDR3 length: 11 amino acids. Per germline, CDR1 SGDLS and CDR2 YYNGEE. The CDR3 loop reads CASSAGGSLHF. In nucleotides, the CDR3 is TGTGCCAGCAGCGCCGGTGGGTCTCTCCACTTT.

Here the CDR3 DNA reads TGTGCCAGCAGCCAACCCACCGGGAAAGAGCAGTTCTTC. Translation gives CASSQPTGKEQFF. The rearrangement uses TRBV7-2 and TRBJ2-1; TRBD2 might be the D (5 bases). The V end was cut by 5 bases, the J end by 10 bases, with 15 bases between. CDR1 SGHTA and CDR2 FQGNSA come from the germline V gene. This CDR3 comprises 13 residues.

This clonotype came up a few times. The genes are TRBV3-1 and TRBJ2-4, with D tentatively TRBD2 (5 bases). The germline CDR1 and CDR2 sequences are LGHDT and YNNKEL (reference sequence). The V gene lost 2 bases and the J gene lost 0 bases, with 8 bases spanning the gap. The CDR3 has 15 amino acids. The CDR3 coding sequence is TGTGCCAGCAGCCAACGGGGATTAGCCAAAAACATTCAGTACTTC. It encodes CASSQRGLAKNIQYF.

J is TRBJ2-7 and V is TRBV7-2; perhaps D is TRBD1 or TRBD2 (5 bases each). V was pared by 4 bases and J by 3 bases, with 10 bases between. Germline V gene data show CDR1 as SGHTA and CDR2 as FQGNSA. The CDR3 consists of 13 residues. CDR3 sequence: CASSSGRVYEQYF. CDR3 in DNA: TGTGCCAGCAGCTCGGGACGAGTCTACGAGCAGTACTTC.

The chain has TRBV29-1 and TRBJ2-7; 8 bases align to TRBD2. The length of the CDR3 is 14 residues. Germline V CDR1 and CDR2: SQVTM, ANQGSEA. V was clipped by 4 bases and J by 4 bases; unmatched bases: 9. The CDR3 bases are TGCAGCGTTGGGGGGGGACTAGAGACATACGAGCAGTACTTC. Translating gives CSVGGGLETYEQYF.

The chain recombines TRBV27 with TRBJ1-2; the D is unclear. V lost 8 bases and J 5 bases, leaving 21 bases between the germline ends. This CDR3 contains 15 residues. Germline CDR1 and CDR2: MNHEY and SMNVEV (reference sequence). CDR3 sequence (DNA): TGTGCCAGCCTCCCGTCCGGCGATTTGGGTTATGGCTACACCTTC. This codes for CASLPSGDLGYGYTF.